These 19 T cell receptor beta chains originate from one sample sequenced in a study of cytomegalovirus exposure and HLA in healthy donors. Primers: 60 Vbeta forward and 13 Jbeta reverse. The repertoire was sequenced with immunoSEQ multiplex PCR; TCRdb's copy has only in-frame clones and lacks some. The data contain 55,000 to 80,000 clones, around 79% of them seen just once; the ten biggest clones take up nearly 7.5%. Sequencing was done on a sample of PBMCs. The receptors shown here come from a woman younger than 45 in good health and CMV-seropositive.

This chain connects TRBV15 to TRBJ1-5; no clear D gene. The CDR3 contains 14 residues. V gave up 5 bases and J gave up 1 base, with 9 bases separating them. CDR1 is LNHNV, CDR2 YYDKDF, per germline (reference sequence). CDR3 residues: CATSVSPSNQPQHF. CDR3 coding DNA: TGTGCCACCAGCGTCAGTCCGAGCAATCAGCCCCAGCATTTT.

This clone appeared once. The V and J genes are TRBV19 and TRBJ2-5, with D uncertain. The CDR3 is 14 residues long. Trimming took off 2 bases at V and 9 bases at J, with 16 bases between the two ends. The germline CDR1 and CDR2 sequences are LNHDA and SQIVND (reference sequence). CDR3 loop: CASSIRPSVEAQYF. CDR3 coding DNA: TGTGCCAGTAGTATACGCCCTTCCGTTGAGGCCCAGTACTTC.

This clone was detected only a few times. J is TRBJ2-2 and V is TRBV6-1; tentatively, D is TRBD2 (5 bases). The CDR3 spans 16 residues. Trimming removed 1 base at V and 4 bases at J, with 13 bases between. Germline assignment: CDR1 MNHNS and CDR2 SASEGT. The chain's CDR3 is CASSEGTGSATGELFF. The CDR3 DNA sequence: TGTGCCAGCAGTGAAGGTACGGGGTCGGCCACCGGGGAGCTGTTTTTT.

The chain joins TRBV5-8 to TRBJ1-6; a possible D gene is TRBD1 (6 bases). With 1 base removed from V and 10 bases from J, the gap between germline ends came to 15 bases. There are 15 residues in the CDR3. Germline CDR1 reads SGHTS; CDR2 reads YDEGEE. CDR3 coding DNA: TGTGCCAGCAGCTTGTCTGGGGGCGTAAGGTCACCCCTCCACTTT. Translating it yields CASSLSGGVRSPLHF.

This chain connects TRBV13 to TRBJ2-2; a possible D gene is TRBD2 (6 bases). The V end lost 0 bases, the J end lost 2 bases, and 7 bases lay between the germline ends. CDR1 PRHDT and CDR2 FYEKMQ come from the germline V gene (reference sequence). CDR3 length equals 15 residues. In DNA, the CDR3 is TGTGCCAGCAGCTTAGGGGGACTCAACACCGGGGAGCTGTTTTTT. Its translation: CASSLGGLNTGELFF.

V is TRBV23-1 and J is TRBJ2-7, with D possibly being TRBD2 (6 bases). TRBV23-1 is designated an ORF whose function remains uncertain. The V end was cut by 0 bases, the J end by 3 bases, with 15 bases between. The CDR3 spans 16 residues. CDR3 nucleotides: TGCGCCAGCAGTCAATCGTGGGGGTGGGACTGCTACGAGCAGTACTTC. Amino acid sequence: CASSQSWGWDCYEQYF.

V and J are TRBV30 and TRBJ2-7; 10 bases match TRBD1. J lost 5 bases, V lost 5 bases, and 9 bases had no gene match. The CDR3 totals 14 residues. Germline lookup yields CDR1 GTSNPN and CDR2 SVGIG (reference sequence). CDR3 sequence reads: CAWGPGQGFHEQYF. CDR3 nucleotides: TGTGCCTGGGGACCGGGACAGGGGTTTCACGAGCAGTACTTC.

This clone has just one count. This sequence joins TRBV7-2 and TRBJ2-1; a possible D gene is TRBD2 (5 bases). The germline gives CDR1 SGHTA, CDR2 FQGNSA. The germline V and J ends were trimmed by 3 bases and 7 bases, with 16 bases remaining between them. CDR3 length: 15 amino acids. The CDR3 here is CASSFGGLKVNEQFF. CDR3 nucleotides: TGTGCCAGCAGCTTCGGCGGACTGAAAGTAAATGAGCAGTTCTTC.

This sequence joins TRBV29-1 and TRBJ2-4, with 8 bases aligning to TRBD1. Germline V gene data show CDR1 as SQVTM and CDR2 as ANQGSEA. Trimming cost V 6 bases and J 0 bases; bases outside gene matches: 7. The CDR3 has 15 amino acids. CDR3 residues: CSVATGALAKNIQYF. Written as DNA, the CDR3 is TGCAGCGTCGCGACAGGGGCTCTAGCCAAAAACATTCAGTACTTC.

For this clone: Its ends do not fully match the called genes, so a read error is possible. V gene TRBV18 combines with J gene TRBJ2-7; 8 bases fit TRBD1. CDR3 size: 11 residues. CDR1 and CDR2 (germline): KGHSH, LQKENI. The CDR3 nucleotides read TGTGCCAGCTCATCGGACAGGGCCTTGAACTTC. It codes for CASSSDRALNF.

This chain uses TRBV6-6 with TRBJ2-1; a possible D gene is TRBD2 (5 bases). The CDR3 has 15 amino acids. V lost 6 bases, J lost 4 bases, and 16 bases lay in between. Germline-derived CDR1 and CDR2 are MNHNY and SVGAGI (reference sequence). CDR3 in amino acids: CASRTTSQAYNEQFF. The CDR3 region has the DNA TGTGCCAGCAGGACTACTAGTCAGGCTTACAATGAGCAGTTCTTC.

This clone has only one observation. The chain is built from TRBV4-1 and TRBJ2-5; TRBD2 aligns across 12 bases. The CDR3 contains 15 residues. V gave up 8 bases and J gave up 3 bases; unmatched junction bases: 7. The germline gives CDR1 MGHRA, CDR2 YSYEKL. The DNA for the CDR3 is TGCGCCAGCTCCACGACTAGCGGGGGAGAAGAGACCCAGTACTTC. Encoded protein: CASSTTSGGEETQYF.

The chain carries TRBV29-1 and TRBJ2-3; perhaps TRBD1 as D (6 bases). Per germline, CDR1 SQVTM and CDR2 ANQGSEA. CDR3 length: 15 residues. Trimming took 3 bases from V and 7 from J, leaving 20 bases between them. CDR3 region: CSVDGSGAGFYTQYF. The CDR3 nucleotides are TGCAGCGTTGATGGGTCAGGGGCAGGGTTCTATACGCAGTATTTT.

The chain employs TRBV28 and TRBJ2-2; 9 bases agree with TRBD2. The germline gives CDR1 MDHEN, CDR2 SYDVKM. V was pared by 3 bases and J by 0 bases, with 5 bases of the junction left unmatched. This CDR3 has 17 residues. The CDR3 bases are TGTGCCAGCAGTTTTGCTAGCGGGATTTCGAACACCGGGGAGCTGTTTTTT. This translates into CASSFASGISNTGELFF.

This chain connects TRBV9 to TRBJ1-5; maybe TRBD1 (6 bases). Germline CDR1 SGDLS, CDR2 YYNGEE. This CDR3 comprises 13 residues. V was clipped by 0 bases and J by 8 bases, with 9 bases between them. CDR3 loop: CASSVAGAEPQHF. In DNA, the CDR3 is TGTGCCAGCAGCGTAGCAGGGGCAGAGCCCCAGCATTTT.

This chain connects TRBV29-1 to TRBJ2-7; 11 bases fit TRBD2. The V and J ends lost 4 bases and 6 bases, in that order; junction bases with no gene match: 11. CDR3 length: 15 residues. Germline loops: CDR1 SQVTM, CDR2 ANQGSEA. The CDR3 DNA is TGCAGCGTTGCCGGGACTAGCGGTTTAGGATGCGAGCAGTACTTC. Protein product: CSVAGTSGLGCEQYF.

V is TRBV9 and J is TRBJ2-3; TRBD2 matches 12 bases. The V gene's germline CDR1 is SGDLS and CDR2 YYNGEE. The CDR3 is made up of 15 amino acids. The V segment lost 6 bases and the J segment 4 bases; nucleotides outside the gene matches: 6. The DNA for the CDR3 is TGTGCCAGCACCCTAGCGGGAGGGAGGGCAGATACGCAGTATTTT. It codes for CASTLAGGRADTQYF.

In nucleotides, the CDR3 is TGTGCCACCAGCAGCGTCCGGTCCGGGTACAATGAGCAGTTCTTC. Translated, it gives CATSSVRSGYNEQFF. This sequence joins TRBV15 and TRBJ2-1; D is unresolved. Germline V CDR1 and CDR2: LNHNV, YYDKDF (reference sequence). The ends were cut back, 3 bases at V and 4 bases at J, with 13 bases in the middle. The CDR3 contains 15 residues.

The chain combines TRBV28 with TRBJ1-3, with D unresolved. The CDR3 spans 12 residues. The V gene's germline CDR1 is MDHEN and CDR2 SYDVKM. The germline V and J ends were trimmed by 3 bases and 9 bases, with 9 bases remaining between them. CDR3 amino acids: CASSFPIGTIYF. In DNA form, the CDR3 reads TGTGCCAGCAGTTTCCCTATCGGCACCATATATTTT. Looking up the rest from reference TRBV28 and TRBJ1-3 gives the full variable domain: DVKVTQSSRYLVKRTGEKVFLECVQDMDHENMFWYRQDPGLGLRLIYFSYDVKMKEKGDIPEGYSVSREKKERFSLILESASTNQTSMYLCASSFPIGTIYFGEGSWLTVV.